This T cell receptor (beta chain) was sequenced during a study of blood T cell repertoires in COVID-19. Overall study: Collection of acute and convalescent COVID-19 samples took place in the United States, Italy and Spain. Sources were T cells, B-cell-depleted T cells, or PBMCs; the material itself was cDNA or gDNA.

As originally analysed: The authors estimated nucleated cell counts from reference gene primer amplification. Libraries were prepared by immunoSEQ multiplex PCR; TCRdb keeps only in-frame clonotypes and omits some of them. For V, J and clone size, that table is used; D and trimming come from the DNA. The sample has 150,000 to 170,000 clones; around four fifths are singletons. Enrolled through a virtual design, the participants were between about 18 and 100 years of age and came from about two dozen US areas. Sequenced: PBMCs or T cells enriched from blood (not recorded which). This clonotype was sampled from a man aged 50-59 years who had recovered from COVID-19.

In DNA, the CDR3 is TGTGCCAGCTCACCAGAATTCAGGGATCAGCCCCAGCATTTT. This gives the protein CASSPEFRDQPQHF. This chain uses TRBV18 with TRBJ1-5; perhaps TRBD1 as D (5 bases). The CDR3 contains 14 residues. Germline-derived CDR1 and CDR2 are KGHSH and LQKENI. V was cut by 2 bases and J by 5 bases, with 10 bases left in between.